The 18 T cell receptor beta chains below all came from one sample that was sequenced in a study of beta chain features in type 1 diabetes. Regarding the study as a whole: In all four CD4+ subsets, TCRB CDR3 length was significantly, moderately reduced in type 1 diabetes.

The sequenced template was cDNA made from the entire isolated RNA. The assay was immunoSEQ multiplex PCR, and TCRdb's table has in-frame clones only and misses some. The sample has over 200,000 clones, roughly a tenth seen once. Their specific antigens are unknown. The sequencing input was naive CD4+ T cells from blood. Source of these receptors: a man aged 25-45 years with type 1 diabetes.

This clone has a handful of counts. J is TRBJ2-3 and V is TRBV2; possible D gene TRBD2, 6 bases. The germline V and J ends were trimmed by 4 bases and 11 bases, with 10 bases remaining between them. CDR1 and CDR2 from the germline V gene are SNHLY and FYNNEI. The CDR3 runs to 11 residues. CDR3 residues: CASSAGRGQYF. CDR3 nucleotide sequence: TGTGCCAGCAGTGCCGGGAGAGGGCAGTATTTT.

This chain joins TRBV7-2 and TRBJ2-4; the match to TRBD1 covers 8 bases. The CDR3 is made up of 14 amino acids. Losses at the gene ends were 4 bases for V and 8 bases for J; bases not matched to a gene: 7. Germline-derived CDR1 and CDR2 are SGHTA and FQGNSA. CDR3 bases: TGTGCCAGCAGCTCTCGACAGGGGCGAGACATTCAGTACTTC. It is translated as CASSSRQGRDIQYF.

This clone was seen only a few times. The rearrangement uses TRBV6-1 and TRBJ2-5; unclear D gene. CDR3 length: 14 residues. Trimming left V 3 bases short and J 5 bases short, with 13 bases between. Germline CDR1 is MNHNS and CDR2 is SASEGT. DNA for the CDR3: TGTGCCAGCAGTGATAGAACTTCTAGGGAGACCCAGTACTTC. It encodes CASSDRTSRETQYF.

This clone was counted only a few times. The CDR3 DNA reads as TGCAGCGTGGCAGGGGTGACCTACAATGAGCAGTTCTTC. The encoded protein is CSVAGVTYNEQFF. The J gene is TRBJ2-1, the V gene TRBV29-1, with D possibly TRBD1 on 6 matching bases. Germline assignment: CDR1 SQVTM and CDR2 ANQGSEA. The CDR3 extends over 13 amino acids. Trimming stripped 6 bases from V and 2 bases from J, with 11 bases between.

This clone was detected once. The chain has TRBV5-1 and TRBJ1-1; D unclear. V was clipped by 0 bases and J by 0 bases, with 9 bases between them. The length of the CDR3 is 15 residues. Germline values: CDR1 SGHRS, CDR2 YFSETQ. The CDR3 spells CASSLAFAVNTEAFF. CDR3 DNA sequence: TGCGCCAGCAGCTTGGCTTTTGCAGTGAACACTGAAGCTTTCTTT.

This clone has only a few counts. The rearrangement joins TRBV18 to TRBJ1-5; TRBD1 matches 7 bases. The germline V gene has CDR1 KGHSH and CDR2 LQKENI. The CDR3 consists of 13 residues. The V and J ends lost 3 bases and 6 bases, in that order; junction bases with no gene match: 2. DNA of the CDR3: TGTGCCAGCTCACCGGACAGGAGTCAGCCCCAGCATTTT. Amino acid sequence: CASSPDRSQPQHF.

The sample holds a few counts of this clone. The chain couples TRBV4-2 to TRBJ2-7, with TRBD2 identical over 8 bases. This CDR3 has 15 amino acids. Germline CDR1 LGHNA, CDR2 YNFKEQ. J was trimmed by 2 bases and V by 2 bases; bases with no gene match: 5. This CDR3 is CASSQRLANAYEQYF. CDR3 nucleotide sequence: TGTGCCAGCAGCCAACGACTAGCGAACGCCTACGAGCAGTACTTC.

This clone was seen more than once but under ten times. J is TRBJ2-1 and V is TRBV7-2; TRBD1 agrees at 10 bases. Trimming took 1 base from V and 8 from J; bases not matched to a gene: 11. The CDR3 spans 17 residues. Germline lookup yields CDR1 SGHTA and CDR2 FQGNSA. The DNA for the CDR3 is TGTGCCAGCAGCTTAGGTGGCGGGGACAGGGGATCGGATGAGCAGTTCTTC. Translating gives CASSLGGGDRGSDEQFF.

This clone has more than one count but fewer than ten. The V and J genes are TRBV13 and TRBJ1-4; D call uncertain. In germline, CDR1 is PRHDT, CDR2 FYEKMQ (reference sequence). CDR3 length: 15 residues. The V gene lost 4 bases and the J gene lost 8 bases, with 17 bases spanning the gap. The CDR3 DNA sequence: TGTGCCAGCAGCTCCCTATACGCGGGAAACGAAAAACTGTTTTTT. Encoded protein: CASSSLYAGNEKLFF.

This clone was counted a few times. The V call is TRBV4-3, the J call TRBJ2-1; 9 bases fit TRBD1. The CDR3 consists of 14 residues. The germline V gene encodes CDR1 LGHNA and CDR2 YSLEER. J lost 6 bases, V lost 1 base, and 1 base had no gene match. In DNA, the CDR3 is TGCGCCAGCAGCCAAGCGGGACAGGGCAATGAGCAGTTCTTC. It is translated as CASSQAGQGNEQFF.

The rearrangement uses TRBV18 and TRBJ1-5; TRBD1 is a possible D gene (6 bases). CDR3 length: 14 residues. Trimming took 4 bases from V and 1 from J, leaving 8 bases between them. Germline V lookup: CDR1 KGHSH, CDR2 LQKENI. CDR3 sequence: CASSLGASNQPQHF. The CDR3 DNA reads as TGTGCCAGCTCACTGGGGGCGAGCAATCAGCCCCAGCATTTT.

The sample holds a few counts of this clone. The V and J genes are TRBV7-2 and TRBJ2-1; 10 bases are a match to TRBD2. The CDR3 consists of 15 residues. After removal of 1 base from V and 9 bases from J, the junction contained 6 bases not matched to a gene. Germline CDR1 SGHTA, CDR2 FQGNSA. The CDR3 region is CASSLELAGNPEQFF. The CDR3 DNA reads TGTGCCAGCAGCTTAGAACTAGCGGGGAACCCTGAGCAGTTCTTC.

V is TRBV25-1 and J is TRBJ2-3; D perhaps matches TRBD2 (6 bases). V shed 8 bases and J shed 2 bases, with 8 bases lying between them. Germline assignment: CDR1 MGHDK and CDR2 SYGVNS. The CDR3 contains 12 residues. This CDR3 reads CASGDFTDTQYF. The CDR3 DNA reads as TGTGCCAGCGGGGACTTCACAGATACGCAGTATTTT.

The chain links TRBV7-6 to TRBJ2-5; the D is unclear. CDR3 size: 13 residues. Trimming left V 2 bases short and J 5 bases short, with 9 bases between. Germline CDR1 reads SGHVS; CDR2 reads FNYEAQ. CDR3: CASSLRLRETQYF. The CDR3 DNA follows: TGTGCCAGCAGCTTACGTCTACGGGAGACCCAGTACTTC.

This clone was found a few times. This chain uses TRBV6-5 with TRBJ2-3; TRBD1 is a possible D gene (6 bases). Germline loops: CDR1 MNHEY, CDR2 SVGAGI. The CDR3 is 12 residues long. V was trimmed by 4 bases and J by 7 bases, leaving 9 bases between them. CDR3 residues: CASSSRGNTQYF. The CDR3 bases are TGTGCCAGCAGTTCTAGGGGGAATACGCAGTATTTT.

V is TRBV9 and J is TRBJ2-1; maybe TRBD2 (5 bases). The CDR3 has 11 amino acids. Germline CDR1 and CDR2: SGDLS and YYNGEE. Trimming shortened V by 8 bases and J by 6 bases, and 9 bases separated the two germline ends. The CDR3 bases are TGTGCCAGTAGAGGGTCCAATGAGCAGTTCTTC. Protein: CASRGSNEQFF. Variable domain in full (rest from reference TRBV9 and TRBJ2-1): DSGVTQTPKHLITATGQRVTLRCSPRSGDLSVYWYQQSLDQGLQFLIQYYNGEERAKGNILERFSAQQFPDLHSELNLSSLELGDSALYFCASRGSNEQFFGPGTRLTVL.

Details on this clone: In the same sample, other DNA sequences code for this CDR3. The chain couples TRBV19 to TRBJ1-2; D uncertain. The CDR3 consists of 13 residues. Germline V CDR1 and CDR2: LNHDA, SQIVND (reference sequence). The V gene lost 3 bases and the J gene lost 1 base, with 6 bases spanning the gap. The CDR3 reads CASSIRGNYGYTF. The CDR3 DNA is TGTGCCAGTAGTATCCGGGGTAACTATGGCTACACCTTC.

The table lists this clone with a few counts. This sequence joins TRBV5-1 and TRBJ2-3, with a possible D match to TRBD1 (5 bases). V was trimmed by 5 bases and J by 4 bases, leaving 17 bases between them. In germline, CDR1 is SGHRS, CDR2 YFSETQ. The CDR3 extends over 15 amino acids. CDR3 bases: TGCGCCAGCAGTCCCAGGGCTGCCCCATCAGATACGCAGTATTTT. Its translation is CASSPRAAPSDTQYF.